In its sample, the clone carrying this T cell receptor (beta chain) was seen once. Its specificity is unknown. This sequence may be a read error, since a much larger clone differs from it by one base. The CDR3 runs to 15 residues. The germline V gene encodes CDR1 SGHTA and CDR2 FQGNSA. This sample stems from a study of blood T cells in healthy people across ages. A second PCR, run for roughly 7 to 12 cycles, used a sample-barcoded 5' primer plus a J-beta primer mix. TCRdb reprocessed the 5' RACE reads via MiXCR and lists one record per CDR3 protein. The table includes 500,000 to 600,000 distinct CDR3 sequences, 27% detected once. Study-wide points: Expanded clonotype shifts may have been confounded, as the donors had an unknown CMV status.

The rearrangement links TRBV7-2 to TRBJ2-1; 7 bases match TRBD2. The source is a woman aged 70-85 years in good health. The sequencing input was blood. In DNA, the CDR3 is TGTGCCAGCAGCTTACGGCGGGGGACTCCTAATGAGCTGTTCTTC. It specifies CASSLRRGTPNELFF.